These T cell receptor beta chains were read from a single sample in a study of blood T cells in healthy people across ages. TCRdb processed the 5' RACE reads anew with MiXCR; each CDR3 protein has one entry. The table has under 850,000 distinct CDR3 sequences, about 37% seen once. Material for sequencing was blood. The receptors stem from a man between 18 and 35 years old in good health. CDR3s include the opening cysteine and the closing phenylalanine or tryptophan. The D gene is left open where the match is weak. Size is stated for part of the rows, as once, few or many counts, or as a class when the clone is expanded.

clone size	V gene	J gene	D gene	CDR3 protein	CDR3 DNA
-	TRBV20-1	TRBJ2-4	-	CSARPLGRTDIQYF	TGCAGTGCTAGACCCCTAGGAAGGACGGACATTCAGTACTTC
few	TRBV5-6	TRBJ2-3	TRBD2	CASSLNPGGIRDYTDTQYF	TGTGCCAGCAGCTTGAACCCCGGGGGGATCCGGGACTACACAGATACGCAGTATTTT
few	TRBV27	TRBJ2-2	-	CASSFAPLSGGELFF	TGTGCCAGCAGTTTCGCCCCACTTTCCGGCGGGGAGCTGTTTTTT
-	TRBV7-8	TRBJ1-5	-	CAGSVGGGNQPQHF	TGTGCCGGCAGCGTAGGAGGCGGGAATCAGCCCCAGCATTTT
few	TRBV12-3/TRBV12-4	TRBJ1-5	-	CASSGGGDSNQPQHF	TGTGCCAGCAGCGGTGGGGGGGATAGCAATCAGCCCCAGCATTTT
-	TRBV15	TRBJ1-2	-	CATGRDGEGNYGYTF	TGTGCCACCGGCAGAGATGGGGAGGGAAACTATGGCTACACCTTC
few	TRBV7-3	TRBJ1-1	TRBD1	CASSLQGGYTEAFF	TGTGCCAGCAGCTTACAGGGGGGGTACACTGAAGCTTTCTTT
few	TRBV20-1	TRBJ1-5	TRBD1	CSATGELGNQPQHF	TGCAGTGCCACAGGGGAATTAGGCAATCAGCCCCAGCATTTT
-	TRBV3-1	TRBJ2-7	-	CASSTQYGAFDEQYF	TGTGCCAGCAGCACGCAATATGGGGCTTTTGATGAGCAGTACTTC
-	TRBV18	TRBJ1-6	-	CASSPASTGSRHSPLHF	TGTGCCAGCTCCCCGGCCTCAACAGGGTCCCGACATTCACCCCTCCACTTT
few	TRBV6-6	TRBJ1-5	TRBD1	CASSYLQGGNQPQHF	TGTGCCAGCAGTTACCTACAGGGGGGCAATCAGCCCCAGCATTTT
-	TRBV6-6	TRBJ1-1	-	CASRHAGSEAFF	TGTGCCAGCAGACACGCAGGGAGCGAAGCTTTCTTT
few	TRBV25-1	TRBJ2-6	TRBD1	CASSEKQGYGANVLTF	TGTGCCAGCAGTGAAAAACAGGGGTATGGGGCCAACGTCCTGACTTTC
many	TRBV29-1	TRBJ2-6	-	CSVEERSGANVLTF	TGCAGCGTGGAAGAACGCTCTGGGGCCAACGTCCTGACTTTC
many	TRBV20-1	TRBJ2-3	TRBD1	CSARRTGVTDTQYF	TGCAGTGCTAGAAGGACAGGAGTTACAGATACGCAGTATTTT
-	TRBV4-1	TRBJ2-2	TRBD2	CASSPIVAGLNTGELFF	TGCGCCAGCAGCCCCATCGTAGCGGGCCTTAACACCGGGGAGCTGTTTTTT
-	TRBV12-5	TRBJ2-5	-	CASGLGGLLQETQYF	TGTGCTAGTGGTTTGGGGGGACTTTTACAAGAGACCCAGTACTTC
-	TRBV15	TRBJ1-1	TRBD1	CATSRDGQGVAEAFF	TGTGCCACCAGCAGAGATGGGCAGGGGGTAGCTGAAGCTTTCTTT
-	TRBV30	TRBJ2-3	-	CAWNTQYF	TGTGCCTGGAATACGCAGTATTTT
-	TRBV7-2	TRBJ2-2	TRBD2	CASSRAAGGNTGELFF	TGTGCCAGCAGCCGGGCGGCGGGGGGAAACACCGGGGAGCTGTTTTTT
few	TRBV20-1	TRBJ2-3	TRBD2	CSARSGTTSTDTQYF	TGCAGTGCTAGGAGCGGGACCACTAGCACAGATACGCAGTATTTT
few	TRBV3-1	TRBJ2-7	-	CASSRRGLGEQYF	TGTGCCAGCAGCCGCAGGGGTTTAGGCGAGCAGTACTTC
many	TRBV20-1	TRBJ2-5	TRBD2	CSARVLLAGGETQYF	TGCAGTGCTAGGGTGTTGCTAGCGGGAGGTGAGACCCAGTACTTC
few	TRBV12-3/TRBV12-4	TRBJ1-4	TRBD1	CASSLRRDRLGEKLFF	TGTGCCAGCAGTTTACGCCGGGACAGGTTAGGAGAAAAACTGTTTTTT
-	TRBV11-3	TRBJ2-1	TRBD1	CASSLGGQSTDEQFF	TGTGCCAGCAGCTTAGGGGGACAGTCGACGGATGAGCAGTTCTTC
-	TRBV6-1	TRBJ2-7	-	CASSEAGGDSYEQYF	TGTGCCAGCAGTGAAGCGGGCGGAGACTCCTACGAGCAGTACTTC
-	TRBV4-1	TRBJ2-1	TRBD1	CASSHPPGTGGNEQFF	TGCGCCAGCAGCCACCCACCAGGGACAGGGGGCAATGAGCAGTTCTTC
once	TRBV7-2	TRBJ2-1	-	CACRGSEQFF	TGTGCCTGTCGGGGGTCTGAGCAGTTCTTC
-	TRBV3-1	TRBJ1-4	-	CASRSRGLRREKLFF	TGTGCCAGCAGATCCCGGGGACTCCGAAGGGAAAAACTGTTTTTT
-	TRBV20-1	TRBJ1-5	-	CSARNRVSNQPQHF	TGCAGTGCTAGAAACAGGGTTAGCAATCAGCCCCAGCATTTT
-	TRBV5-4	TRBJ2-1	-	CASNSNTEYYNEQFF	TGTGCCAGCAACTCCAACACAGAGTACTACAATGAGCAGTTCTTC
many	TRBV4-3	TRBJ1-2	-	CASSQDLEDYGYTF	TGCGCCAGCAGCCAAGATCTGGAGGACTATGGCTACACCTTC
-	TRBV27	TRBJ2-2	TRBD1	CASSFPGDRLFF	TGTGCCAGCAGTTTTCCCGGGGACAGGCTGTTTTTT
many	TRBV4-3	TRBJ2-7	-	CASSQEYGTDPYEQYF	TGCGCCAGCAGCCAAGAATATGGAACAGATCCCTACGAGCAGTACTTC
-	TRBV12-3/TRBV12-4	TRBJ2-7	-	CASSFSRRYSYEQYF	TGTGCCAGCAGTTTCAGCCGACGGTACTCCTACGAGCAGTACTTC